The present TCR beta chain was sequenced within a study of T cells in Graves' hyperthyroidism and ophthalmopathy. The V gene lost 1 base and the J gene lost 2 bases, with 15 bases spanning the gap. The CDR3 runs 15 residues. CDR1 DFQATT and CDR2 SNEGSKA come from the germline V gene (reference sequence). RNA transcripts yielded amplified TCR beta CDR3 regions. With the HTBI primer set, the TCR CDR3 went through a first round of RT-PCR. In TCRdb, the multiplex PCR reads were re-called with MiXCR into one record per CDR3 protein. This table holds about 600,000 distinct CDR3 sequences, approximately 16% found once. Diagnosis rested on symptoms, serum thyroxine and TRAb, thyroid ultrasound, and orbital computed tomography. This clonotype was seen a handful of times.

The gene calls are TRBV20-1 and TRBJ2-7, with D maybe TRBD1 (5 bases). The specimen sequenced was blood. This TCR was sampled from a woman aged 40-49 years with Graves' ophthalmopathy. The CDR3 coding sequence is TGCAGTGCTAGAGTAGGGTCCAGGGTGGCCTACGAGCAGTACTTC. Its translation: CSARVGSRVAYEQYF.